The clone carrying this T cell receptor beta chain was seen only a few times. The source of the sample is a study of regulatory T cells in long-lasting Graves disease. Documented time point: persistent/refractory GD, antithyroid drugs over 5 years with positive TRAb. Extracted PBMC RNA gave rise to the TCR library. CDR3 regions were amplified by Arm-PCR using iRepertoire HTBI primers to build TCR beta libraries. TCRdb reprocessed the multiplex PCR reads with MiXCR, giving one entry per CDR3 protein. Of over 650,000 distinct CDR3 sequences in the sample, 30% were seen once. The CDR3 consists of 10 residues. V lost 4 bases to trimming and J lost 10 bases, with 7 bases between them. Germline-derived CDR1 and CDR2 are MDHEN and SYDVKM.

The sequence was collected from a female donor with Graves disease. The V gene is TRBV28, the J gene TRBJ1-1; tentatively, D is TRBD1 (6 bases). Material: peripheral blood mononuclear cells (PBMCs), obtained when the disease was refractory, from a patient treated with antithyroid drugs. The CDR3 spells CASSSGVAFF. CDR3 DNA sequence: TGTGCCAGCAGTTCAGGGGTAGCTTTCTTT.